What follows are 12 T cell receptor beta chains derived from one specimen sequenced in a study of early T cells in non-severe SARS-CoV-2 infection. MiXCR was run by TCRdb on the 5' RACE reads, yielding one entry per CDR3 protein. The table includes roughly 32,000 distinct CDR3 sequences, roughly 6% detected once. Material for sequencing was whole blood. These receptors were collected from an adult who was a healthcare worker with PCR-confirmed SARS-CoV-2 infection or an uninfected control (not recorded which).

V gene TRBV28 combines with J gene TRBJ2-7, with TRBD1 identical over 9 bases. V trimming: 4 bases; J trimming: 12 bases; junction bases outside the gene matches: 10. The length of the CDR3 is 13 residues. The germline gives CDR1 MDHEN, CDR2 SYDVKM. This CDR3 reads CASSSSFLTGGYF. In DNA, the CDR3 is TGTGCCAGCAGTTCATCCTTCTTGACAGGGGGGTACTTC.

This chain links TRBV15 with TRBJ2-7, with 12 bases that match TRBD1. Trimming cost V 4 bases and J 7 bases; bases outside gene matches: 8. The length of the CDR3 is 15 residues. CDR1 and CDR2 (germline): LNHNV, YYDKDF (reference sequence). The CDR3 nucleotides read TGTGCCACCAGCAACCGGGACAGGGGGCTGAGGGAGCAGTACTTC. Translated, it gives CATSNRDRGLREQYF.

This clonotype was recorded at least ten times. This sequence joins TRBV28 and TRBJ2-3, with 16 positions matching TRBD2. Per germline, CDR1 MDHEN and CDR2 SYDVKM. The CDR3 is made up of 17 amino acids. V lost 7 bases and J lost 4; bases outside the gene matches: 8. The CDR3 spells CASNRPGTSGGADTQYF. The DNA of the CDR3 is TGTGCCAGCAACCGTCCCGGGACTAGCGGGGGGGCAGATACGCAGTATTTT.

DNA for the CDR3: TGTGCCAGCAACCGGGACAGGGGAAACACCGGGGAGCTGTTTTTT. This translates into CASNRDRGNTGELFF. The chain recombines TRBV6-5 with TRBJ2-2; 10 nucleotides line up with TRBD1. The CDR3 extends over 15 amino acids. V shed 7 bases, J shed 2 bases, and the junction held 4 bases outside the gene matches. CDR1 is MNHEY, CDR2 SVGAGI, per germline.

This clonotype has ten or more counts. This chain links TRBV3-1 with TRBJ1-2; D not certain. Germline V gene sequence: CDR1 LGHDT, CDR2 YNNKEL (reference sequence). Trimming removed 0 bases from V and 1 base from J, with 3 bases in between. The CDR3 totals 13 residues. The CDR3 spells CASSQDSNYGYTF. CDR3 DNA: TGTGCCAGCAGCCAAGACAGTAACTATGGCTACACCTTC.

V and J are TRBV7-8 and TRBJ2-6; D gene unclear. This CDR3 has 15 residues. The germline V gene encodes CDR1 SGHVS and CDR2 FQNEAQ. V was trimmed by 2 bases and J by 1 base, leaving 6 bases between them. The CDR3 region has the DNA TGTGCCAGCAGCTTATCCTGGTCTGGGGCCAACGTCCTGACTTTC. It is translated as CASSLSWSGANVLTF.

This clonotype was counted many times. The rearrangement joins TRBV4-1 to TRBJ2-7; 9 bases match TRBD1. Trimming at V came to 2 bases and at J to 2 bases, leaving 4 bases not matched to a gene. CDR3 length: 15 residues. Germline V CDR1 and CDR2: MGHRA, YSYEKL. CDR3 in amino acids: CASSQRGQGTYEQYF. As DNA, the CDR3 is TGCGCCAGCAGCCAAAGGGGACAGGGCACCTACGAGCAGTACTTC.

This clonotype has just a few counts. This chain joins TRBV7-2 and TRBJ2-3, with TRBD2 as a possible D gene (6 bases). Deletions cut 2 bases from V and 5 bases from J, with 8 bases between. The CDR3 contains 13 residues. The germline V gene has CDR1 SGHTA and CDR2 FQGNSA. The CDR3 reads CASSLWREDTQYF. The CDR3 nucleotides read TGTGCCAGCAGCTTATGGCGGGAAGATACGCAGTATTTT.

This clonotype showed up many times. The V and J genes are TRBV5-1 and TRBJ2-1; 10 positions match TRBD2. The CDR3 consists of 17 residues. Looked up from germline, CDR1 is SGHRS and CDR2 is YFSETQ. The V gene end was trimmed by 0 bases and the J gene end by 2 bases; junction bases not matched to a gene: 5. CDR3 sequence reads: CASSLAERGGTYNEQFF. CDR3 nucleotides: TGCGCCAGCAGCTTGGCAGAGCGGGGGGGCACCTACAATGAGCAGTTCTTC. Complete variable domain (other parts from reference TRBV5-1 and TRBJ2-1): KAGVTQTPRYLIKTRGQQVTLSCSPISGHRSVSWYQQTPGQGLQFLFEYFSETQRNKGNFPGRFSGRQFSNSRSEMNVSTLELGDSALYLCASSLAERGGTYNEQFFGPGTRLTVL.

In this sample, this clonotype turned up many times. The chain has TRBV20-1 and TRBJ1-4, with D hard to call. This CDR3 is built from 13 residues. Trimming removed 6 bases from V and 1 base from J, with 9 bases in between. Germline lookup yields CDR1 DFQATT and CDR2 SNEGSKA (reference sequence). The CDR3 sequence: CSAQLRTNEKLFF. Here the CDR3 DNA reads TGCAGTGCCCAACTGAGAACTAATGAAAAACTGTTTTTT.

This clonotype has a count of ten or more. V and J are TRBV10-3 and TRBJ1-2, with 7 bases identical to TRBD1. This CDR3 is built from 12 residues. Germline CDR1 and CDR2: ENHRY and SYGVKD. V lost 11 bases, J lost 6 bases, and 9 bases stayed unmatched. The CDR3 here is CASTAGGNGYTF. In DNA, the CDR3 is TGTGCCTCAACGGCAGGGGGTAATGGCTACACCTTC.

V is TRBV3-1 and J is TRBJ2-2; D uncertain. CDR3 length equals 17 residues. Trimming shortened V by 1 base and J by 4 bases, and 16 bases separated the two germline ends. The V gene's germline CDR1 is LGHDT and CDR2 YNNKEL (reference sequence). The CDR3 reads CASSQGIEVQFTGELFF. CDR3 in DNA: TGTGCCAGCAGCCAAGGCATTGAAGTACAGTTCACCGGGGAGCTGTTTTTT.